This T cell receptor (beta chain) was captured by sequencing in a study of OX40 agonist ivuxolimab in advanced cancers. Overall study: Recorded diagnoses for dose-escalation patients were hepatocellular carcinoma, melanoma, renal cell or head and neck cancer.

Study-wide results and limits: Certain nonresponding patients likewise had low normalized T-cell clonal expansion.

TCRdb's copy holds only in-frame clones and misses some; the assay was immunoSEQ multiplex PCR. The sample includes approximately 94,000 clones, about 92% of them seen just once. CDR3 size: 15 residues. Per germline, CDR1 SGDLS and CDR2 YYNGEE. The V end lost 0 bases, the J end lost 6 bases, and 16 bases lay between the germline ends. To note about this clone: The antigen is undetermined.

Sampling times: baseline, cycle 4 day 1, cycle 7 day 1. Sequencing used CD4+ or CD8+ T cells sorted from blood, obtained in a trial of the OX40 agonist ivuxolimab. The chain joins TRBV9 to TRBJ2-7; D could derive from TRBD1 or TRBD2 (6 bases each). This clonotype originated in an adult with an advanced solid tumor such as melanoma, head and neck, liver or kidney cancer. The DNA of the CDR3 is TGTGCCAGCAGCGTAGGAGGGGGGACTGCAGCCGAGCAGTACTTC. It encodes CASSVGGGTAAEQYF.